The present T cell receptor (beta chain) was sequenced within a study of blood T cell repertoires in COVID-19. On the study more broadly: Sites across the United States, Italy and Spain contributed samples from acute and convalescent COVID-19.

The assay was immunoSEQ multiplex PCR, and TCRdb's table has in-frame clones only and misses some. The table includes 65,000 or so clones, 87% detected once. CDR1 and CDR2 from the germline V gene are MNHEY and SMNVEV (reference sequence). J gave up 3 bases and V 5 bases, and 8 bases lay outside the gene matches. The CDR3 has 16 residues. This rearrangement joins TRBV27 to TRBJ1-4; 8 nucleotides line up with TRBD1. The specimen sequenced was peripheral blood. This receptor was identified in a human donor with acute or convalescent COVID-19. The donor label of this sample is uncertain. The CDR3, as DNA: TGTGCCAGCAGTCTTCAGGGGGCATTCGCTAATGAAAAACTGTTTTTT. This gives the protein CASSLQGAFANEKLFF.